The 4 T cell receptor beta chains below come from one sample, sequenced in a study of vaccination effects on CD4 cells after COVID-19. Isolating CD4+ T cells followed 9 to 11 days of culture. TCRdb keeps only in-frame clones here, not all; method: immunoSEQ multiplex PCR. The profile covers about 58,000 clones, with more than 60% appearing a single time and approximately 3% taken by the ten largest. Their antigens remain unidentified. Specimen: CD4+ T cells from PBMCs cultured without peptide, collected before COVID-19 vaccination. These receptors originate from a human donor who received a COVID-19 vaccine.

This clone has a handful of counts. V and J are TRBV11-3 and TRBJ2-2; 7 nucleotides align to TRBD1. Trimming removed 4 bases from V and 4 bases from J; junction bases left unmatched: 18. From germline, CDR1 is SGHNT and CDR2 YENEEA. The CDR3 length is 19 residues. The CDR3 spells CASSSQPRTDRPFTGELFF. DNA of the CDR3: TGTGCCAGCAGCTCTCAACCCAGGACGGACAGGCCTTTCACCGGGGAGCTGTTTTTT.

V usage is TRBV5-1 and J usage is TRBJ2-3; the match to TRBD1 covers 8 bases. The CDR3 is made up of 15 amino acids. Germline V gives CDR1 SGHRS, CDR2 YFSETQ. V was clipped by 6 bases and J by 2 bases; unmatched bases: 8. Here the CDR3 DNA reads TGCGCCAGCACCTCCGGACAGGGATTCACAGATACGCAGTATTTT. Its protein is CASTSGQGFTDTQYF.

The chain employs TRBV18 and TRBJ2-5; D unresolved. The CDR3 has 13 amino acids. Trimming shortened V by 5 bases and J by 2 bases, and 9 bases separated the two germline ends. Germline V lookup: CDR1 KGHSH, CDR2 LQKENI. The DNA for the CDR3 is TGTGCCAGCTCAAACAACATACAAGAGACCCAGTACTTC. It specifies CASSNNIQETQYF.

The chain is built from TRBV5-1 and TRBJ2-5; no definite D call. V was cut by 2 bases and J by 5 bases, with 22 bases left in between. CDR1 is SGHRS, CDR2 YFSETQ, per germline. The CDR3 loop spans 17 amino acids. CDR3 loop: CASSLSTAARQWETQYF. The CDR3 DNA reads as TGCGCCAGCAGCTTATCGACGGCTGCAAGGCAATGGGAGACCCAGTACTTC.